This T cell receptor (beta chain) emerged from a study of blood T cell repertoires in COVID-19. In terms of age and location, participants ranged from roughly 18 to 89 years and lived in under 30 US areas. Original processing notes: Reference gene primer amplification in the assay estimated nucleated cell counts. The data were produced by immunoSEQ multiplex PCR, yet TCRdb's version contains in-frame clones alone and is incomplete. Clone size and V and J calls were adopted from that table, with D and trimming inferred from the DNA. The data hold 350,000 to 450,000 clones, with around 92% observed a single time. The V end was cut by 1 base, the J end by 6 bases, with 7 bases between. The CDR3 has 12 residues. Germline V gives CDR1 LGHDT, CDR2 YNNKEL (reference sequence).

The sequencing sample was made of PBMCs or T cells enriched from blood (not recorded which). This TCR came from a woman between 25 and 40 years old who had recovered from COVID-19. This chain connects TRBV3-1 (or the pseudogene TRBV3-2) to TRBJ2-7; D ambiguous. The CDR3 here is CASSQGMAEQYF. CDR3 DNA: TGTGCCAGCAGCCAAGGCATGGCCGAGCAGTACTTC.